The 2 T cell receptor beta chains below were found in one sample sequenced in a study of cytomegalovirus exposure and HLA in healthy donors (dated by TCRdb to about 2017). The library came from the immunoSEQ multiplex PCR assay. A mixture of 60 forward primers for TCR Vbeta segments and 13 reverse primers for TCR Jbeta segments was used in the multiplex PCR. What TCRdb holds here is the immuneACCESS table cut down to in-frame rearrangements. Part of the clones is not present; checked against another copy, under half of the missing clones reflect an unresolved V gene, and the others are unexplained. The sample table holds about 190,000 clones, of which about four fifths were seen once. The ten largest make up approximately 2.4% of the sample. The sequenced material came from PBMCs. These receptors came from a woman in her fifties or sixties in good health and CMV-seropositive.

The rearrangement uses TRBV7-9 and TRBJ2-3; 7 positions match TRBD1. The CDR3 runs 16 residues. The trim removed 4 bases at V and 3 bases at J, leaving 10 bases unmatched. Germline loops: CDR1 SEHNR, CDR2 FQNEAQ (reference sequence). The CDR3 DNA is TGTGCCAGCAGCTCGGGACAGATCGGATTGACAGATACGCAGTATTTT. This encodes CASSSGQIGLTDTQYF.

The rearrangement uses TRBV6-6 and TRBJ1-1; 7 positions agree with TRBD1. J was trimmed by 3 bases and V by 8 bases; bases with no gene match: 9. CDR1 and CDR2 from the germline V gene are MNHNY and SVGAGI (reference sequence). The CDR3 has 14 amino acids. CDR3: CASDRDVLYTEAFF. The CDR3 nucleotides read TGTGCCAGCGACAGGGACGTTTTGTACACTGAAGCTTTCTTT.